A single sample is the source of the 9 T cell receptor beta chains below, sequenced in a study of response to subunit inactivated influenza vaccine. One entry per CDR3 protein results from TCRdb running MiXCR on the RT-PCR reads. The sample lists 800,000 or so distinct CDR3 sequences; 21% were seen once. This sample comprised PBMCs from blood, obtained about 5 days after vaccination. The receptors here all came from a man aged 50 to 59 who received an inactivated influenza vaccine.

This clonotype is a singleton in its sample. The chain recombines TRBV11-2 with TRBJ1-3; D not resolved. The V gene lost 5 bases and the J gene lost 2 bases, with 13 bases spanning the gap. This CDR3 comprises 15 residues. The germline gives CDR1 SGHAT, CDR2 FQNNGV. The CDR3 DNA follows: TGTGCCAGCAGCGTCCCGGGCAGAACTGGAAACACCATATATTTT. It encodes CASSVPGRTGNTIYF.

The CDR3 DNA sequence: TGCAGTGCTAGAGAGGGAGGCCATAGCAATCAGCCCCAGCATTTT. Residues: CSAREGGHSNQPQHF. The V and J genes are TRBV20-1 and TRBJ1-5; D gene unclear. The CDR3 contains 15 residues. CDR1 and CDR2 (germline): DFQATT, SNEGSKA (reference sequence). The V end was cut by 0 bases, the J end by 0 bases, with 9 bases between.

V is TRBV5-1 and J is TRBJ1-5; 12 nucleotides agree with TRBD1. The V and J ends lost 4 bases and 9 bases, in that order; junction bases with no gene match: 8. The CDR3 is made up of 15 amino acids. Germline CDR1 is SGHRS and CDR2 is YFSETQ. CDR3 nucleotides: TGCGCCAGCAGCGACGGGACAGGGGGCCGGTGGCCCCAGCATTTT. It codes for CASSDGTGGRWPQHF.

V and J are TRBV11-1 and TRBJ2-1, with 15 nucleotides matching TRBD2. The CDR3 is made up of 19 amino acids. Germline V CDR1 and CDR2: SGHAT, FQDESV (reference sequence). V gave up 5 bases and J gave up 7 bases; unmatched junction bases: 15. The CDR3 region has the DNA TGTGCCAGCAGCCCGTTCCGGACTAGCGGGAGGGCCTCTGGGAATGAGCAGTTCTTC. It yields the protein CASSPFRTSGRASGNEQFF.

This clonotype was recorded a few times. The J gene is TRBJ2-2, the V gene TRBV7-2; TRBD2 might be the D (7 bases). The CDR3 has 15 amino acids. Germline V lookup: CDR1 SGHTA, CDR2 FQGNSA. Deletions cut 2 bases from V and 4 bases from J, with 11 bases between. The chain's CDR3 is CASSLMGGATGELFF. In nucleotides, the CDR3 is TGTGCCAGCAGCTTAATGGGGGGGGCCACCGGGGAGCTGTTTTTT.

The J gene is TRBJ2-2, the V gene TRBV12-3 or TRBV12-4; 7 bases agree with TRBD1. Trimming at V came to 6 bases and at J to 3 bases, leaving 4 bases not matched to a gene. This CDR3 region has 14 residues. The CDR3 is CASRTGRDTGELFF. The CDR3 bases are TGTGCCAGCAGGACAGGGCGGGACACCGGGGAGCTGTTTTTT.

This clonotype occurred a few times. The genes are TRBV4-3 and TRBJ1-5; no reliable D call. Trimming left V 0 bases short and J 7 bases short, with 13 bases between. This CDR3 contains 15 residues. Germline CDR1 LGHNA, CDR2 YSLEER. The CDR3 sequence: CASSQDVAGGQPQHF. DNA of the CDR3: TGCGCCAGCAGCCAAGATGTCGCGGGAGGCCAGCCCCAGCATTTT.

The chain combines TRBV6-1 with TRBJ2-2, with 10 bases identical to TRBD1. Per the germline V gene, CDR1 is MNHNS and CDR2 is SASEGT. The V and J ends lost 6 bases and 7 bases, in that order; junction bases with no gene match: 5. CDR3 length equals 14 residues. CDR3 DNA: TGTGCCAGCAGCGGACAGGGGGGATTCGGGGAGCTGTTTTTT. It encodes CASSGQGGFGELFF.

This rearrangement joins TRBV6-2 or TRBV6-3 to TRBJ2-1, with unresolved D. Germline V gene lookup returns CDR1 MNHEY and CDR2 SVGEGT. V lost 5 bases and J 5 bases, leaving 4 bases between the germline ends. The CDR3 runs 11 residues. The CDR3 region is CASSANNEQFF. The CDR3 DNA follows: TGTGCCAGCAGTGCGAACAATGAGCAGTTCTTC.